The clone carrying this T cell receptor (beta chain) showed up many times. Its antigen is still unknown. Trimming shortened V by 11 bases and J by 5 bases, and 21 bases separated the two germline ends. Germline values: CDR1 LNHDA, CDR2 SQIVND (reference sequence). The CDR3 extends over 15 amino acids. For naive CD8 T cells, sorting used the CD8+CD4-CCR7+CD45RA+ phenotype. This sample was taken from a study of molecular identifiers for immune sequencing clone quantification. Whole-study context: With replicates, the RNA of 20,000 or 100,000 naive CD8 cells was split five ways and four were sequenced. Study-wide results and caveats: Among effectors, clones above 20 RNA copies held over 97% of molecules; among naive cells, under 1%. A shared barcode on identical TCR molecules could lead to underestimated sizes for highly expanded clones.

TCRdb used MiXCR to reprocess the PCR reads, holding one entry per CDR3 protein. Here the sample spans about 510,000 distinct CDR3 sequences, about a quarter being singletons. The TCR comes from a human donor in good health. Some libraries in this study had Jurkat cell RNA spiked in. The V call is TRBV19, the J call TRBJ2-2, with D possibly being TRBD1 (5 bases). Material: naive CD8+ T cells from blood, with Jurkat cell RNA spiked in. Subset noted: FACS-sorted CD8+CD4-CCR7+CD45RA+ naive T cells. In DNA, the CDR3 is TGTGCCTCACACCCCATGACAGCTTCAACCGGGGAGCTGTTTTTT. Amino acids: CASHPMTASTGELFF.